This T cell receptor beta chain was observed in a study of identifying expanded T cells in peripheral blood. Some clones are missing from TCRdb's copy, which holds only in-frame ones; the method was immunoSEQ multiplex PCR. This repertoire shows roughly 100,000 clones, approximately 88% found once; its top ten account for about 17%. From germline, CDR1 is SGHTA and CDR2 FQGNSA. The CDR3 runs to 15 residues. V dropped 4 bases and J dropped 7 bases, with 19 bases sitting between them. This chain joins TRBV7-2 and TRBJ1-1; D perhaps matches TRBD1 (6 bases). This clonotype was obtained from a person aged 18 to 70 in good health. The sample consisted of blood. The chain's CDR3 is CASSSYQGYRIEAFF. CDR3 DNA sequence: TGTGCCAGCAGCTCTTACCAGGGGTACCGCATTGAAGCTTTCTTT.